The 8 T cell receptor beta chains listed next were all sequenced from one sample in a study of blood T cell repertoires in COVID-19. Measured with immunoSEQ multiplex PCR; TCRdb has only the in-frame clones, and not every one. The table has more than 70,000 clones, roughly 88% seen once; the top ten hold under 6.5%. Sequenced sample: peripheral blood. Every receptor here comes from a man in his fifties or sixties with active COVID-19.

This chain connects TRBV10-3 to TRBJ2-6, with 7 nucleotides matching TRBD2. The ends lost 8 bases at V and 0 bases at J; junction bases unmatched: 13. The germline CDR1 and CDR2 sequences are ENHRY and SYGVKD. The CDR3 totals 18 residues. The chain's CDR3 is CAIRGGVGGHSGANVLTF. The CDR3 DNA follows: TGTGCCATCCGTGGGGGGGTGGGAGGCCACTCTGGGGCCAACGTCCTGACTTTC.

J is TRBJ1-2 and V is TRBV30, with D hard to call. Trimming cost V 1 base and J 3 bases, with 9 bases left between them. CDR3 length: 13 residues. In germline, CDR1 is GTSNPN, CDR2 SVGIG (reference sequence). The CDR3, as DNA: TGTGCCTGGAGTGAAAGCAGGTACTATGGCTACACCTTC. Protein: CAWSESRYYGYTF.

The count of this clone is one. This chain uses TRBV19 with TRBJ1-2; D perhaps matches TRBD1 (6 bases). The CDR3 is 13 residues long. V lost 4 bases and J 2 bases, leaving 8 bases between the germline ends. Germline values: CDR1 LNHDA, CDR2 SQIVND (reference sequence). The CDR3 DNA reads TGTGCCAGTAGTAGTACAGGGAACTATGGCTACACCTTC. It codes for CASSSTGNYGYTF.

The rearrangement joins TRBV30 to TRBJ2-3; 8 bases map to TRBD2. Trimming cost V 0 bases and J 4 bases; bases outside gene matches: 6. CDR3 size: 15 residues. The germline gives CDR1 GTSNPN, CDR2 SVGIG (reference sequence). The CDR3 sequence: CAWSVVAGPPDTQYF. In DNA form, the CDR3 reads TGTGCCTGGAGTGTGGTAGCGGGGCCCCCAGATACGCAGTATTTT.

A few counts support this clone. The chain employs TRBV3-1 (or the pseudogene TRBV3-2) and TRBJ1-3; D unresolved. This CDR3 region has 12 residues. With 8 bases removed from V and 0 bases from J, the gap between germline ends came to 5 bases. Germline assignment: CDR1 LGHDT and CDR2 YNNKEL (reference sequence). The CDR3 loop is CASCLSGNTIYF. Here the CDR3 DNA reads TGTGCCAGCTGTCTCTCTGGAAACACCATATATTTT.

J is TRBJ1-2 and V is TRBV5-1; D perhaps matches TRBD1 (6 bases). This CDR3 has 14 amino acids. Trimming stripped 4 bases from V and 6 bases from J, with 16 bases between. The germline CDR1 and CDR2 sequences are SGHRS and YFSETQ. DNA for the CDR3: TGCGCCAGCAGCCCGGTGGGGGGGGGCAATGGCTACACCTTC. Its protein is CASSPVGGGNGYTF.

This chain connects TRBV28 to TRBJ1-1; a weak D match, TRBD1 (5 bases). V gave up 4 bases and J gave up 4 bases, with 10 bases separating them. The germline V gene has CDR1 MDHEN and CDR2 SYDVKM. The CDR3 loop spans 13 amino acids. The CDR3 nucleotides are TGTGCCAGCAGTTCGGGGGGTCCCACTGAAGCTTTCTTT. This gives the protein CASSSGGPTEAFF.

V and J are TRBV5-6 and TRBJ2-7; TRBD2 matches 9 bases. The length of the CDR3 is 17 residues. Germline-derived CDR1 and CDR2 are SGHDT and YYEEEE. The V gene end was trimmed by 0 bases and the J gene end by 3 bases; junction bases not matched to a gene: 10. CDR3 nucleotide sequence: TGTGCCAGCAGCTTGGGAATAGCGGGAGATCTTTTCTACGAGCAGTACTTC. This translates into CASSLGIAGDLFYEQYF.